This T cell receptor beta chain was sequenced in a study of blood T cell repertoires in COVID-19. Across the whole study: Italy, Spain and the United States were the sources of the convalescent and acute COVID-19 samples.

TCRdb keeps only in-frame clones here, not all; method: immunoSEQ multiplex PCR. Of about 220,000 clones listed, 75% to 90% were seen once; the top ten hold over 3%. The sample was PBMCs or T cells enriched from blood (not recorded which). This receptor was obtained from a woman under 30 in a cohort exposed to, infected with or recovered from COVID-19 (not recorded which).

This chain's CDR3 is CASRPPSGRARNTGELFF. CDR3 DNA: TGTGCCAGCCGTCCCCCCAGCGGGAGGGCCCGGAACACCGGGGAGCTGTTTTTT. The gene calls are TRBV2 and TRBJ2-2; 10 positions agree with TRBD2. The trim removed 8 bases at V and 1 base at J, leaving 13 bases unmatched. From germline, CDR1 is SNHLY and CDR2 FYNNEI. There are 18 residues in the CDR3. The full variable domain, its missing parts supplied by reference TRBV2 and TRBJ2-2, is EPEVTQTPSHQVTQMGQEVILRCVPISNHLYFYWYRQILGQKVEFLVSFYNNEISEKSEIFDDQFSVERPDGSNFTLKIRSTKLEDSAMYFCASRPPSGRARNTGELFFGEGSRLTVL.